These T cell receptor beta chains were read from a single sample in a study of siplizumab effects on memory and regulatory T cells. Method: immunoSEQ multiplex PCR; TCRdb's copy keeps in-frame clones and lacks some. The table shows approximately 70,000 clones, with about 89% occurring only once. The source material was CD8+ T cells sorted from blood. Every receptor here comes from a human donor in good health. Each CDR3 is given with its conserved first and last residue. The order of the fields is V gene, D gene, clone size, J gene, CDR3 protein, CDR3 DNA. D genes are given only for firm matches. Some rows mark clone size as missing; the rest say once, few, many or name a class of expanded clone.

TRBV15,-,-,TRBJ1-1,CATSRSQVMNTEAFF,TGTGCCACCAGCAGGTCACAGGTTATGAACACTGAAGCTTTCTTT
TRBV4-2,-,-,TRBJ2-7,CASSQSDYEQYF,TGTGCCAGCAGCCAATCTGACTACGAGCAGTACTTC
TRBV25-1,TRBD1,-,TRBJ2-6,CASRGTAFSVLTF,TGTGCCAGCAGAGGGACAGCGTTCTCAGTCCTGACTTTC
TRBV11-2,TRBD2,-,TRBJ2-7,CASSLSGGAQYEQYF,TGTGCCAGCAGCTTAAGCGGGGGCGCCCAGTACGAGCAGTACTTC
TRBV30,-,-,TRBJ2-7,CAWTLRGLSYEQYF,TGTGCCTGGACCCTCCGGGGACTGTCCTACGAGCAGTACTTC
TRBV27,-,-,TRBJ2-1,CASSLYLGASSYNEQFF,TGTGCCAGCAGTTTATATTTGGGGGCCAGTTCCTACAATGAGCAGTTCTTC
TRBV4-2,TRBD2,-,TRBJ2-7,CASSQDSGSSYEQYF,TGTGCCAGCAGCCAAGATAGCGGGAGCTCCTACGAGCAGTACTTC
TRBV9,TRBD2,-,TRBJ2-1,CASSVVGLAGVADEQFF,TGTGCCAGCAGCGTAGTGGGACTAGCGGGAGTAGCCGATGAGCAGTTCTTC
TRBV19,-,-,TRBJ1-1,CASSIPSGGTEAFF,TGTGCCAGTAGTATCCCCTCGGGGGGCACTGAAGCTTTCTTT
TRBV30,-,-,TRBJ2-7,CAWSPPATREQYF,TGTGCCTGGAGCCCCCCAGCAACGCGGGAGCAGTACTTC
TRBV11-3,TRBD2,-,TRBJ2-2,CASSLVAGGPSAGELFF,TGTGCCAGCAGCTTAGTTGCGGGGGGGCCCTCGGCCGGGGAGCTGTTTTTT
TRBV11-1,-,-,TRBJ1-1,CASSPKGWAEAFF,TGTGCCAGCAGCCCGAAAGGCTGGGCTGAAGCTTTCTTT
TRBV16,-,-,TRBJ2-1,CASSLVGNEQFF,TGTGCCAGCAGCCTTGTTGGGAATGAGCAGTTCTTC
TRBV19,-,few,TRBJ1-6,CASSKDSYSPLHF,TGTGCCAGTAGTAAAGACAGTTATTCACCCCTCCACTTT
TRBV7-2,-,-,TRBJ2-7,CASRPDRGGYEQYF,TGTGCCAGCAGACCGGACAGAGGAGGGTACGAGCAGTACTTC
TRBV6-6,-,-,TRBJ2-1,CASGQSGNEQFF,TGTGCCAGTGGACAGTCTGGGAATGAGCAGTTCTTC
TRBV4-1,-,-,TRBJ1-1,CASSQDLIQAGVNTEAFF,TGCGCCAGCAGCCAAGATCTAATCCAGGCTGGGGTGAACACTGAAGCTTTCTTT
TRBV23-1,-,-,TRBJ1-4,CASSQKREKPEKLFF,TGCGCCAGCAGTCAAAAGAGGGAGAAGCCGGAAAAACTGTTTTTT
TRBV15,-,-,TRBJ1-5,CATSRVRTVNQPQHF,TGTGCCACCAGCAGAGTCAGGACGGTCAATCAGCCCCAGCATTTT
TRBV9,TRBD2,-,TRBJ2-2,CASSVVAGVDTGELFF,TGTGCCAGCAGCGTAGTAGCGGGAGTTGACACCGGGGAGCTGTTTTTT
TRBV4-1,-,-,TRBJ1-1,CASSQVSRGGTEAFF,TGCGCCAGCAGCCAGGTGTCGAGAGGGGGCACTGAAGCTTTCTTT
TRBV7-2,-,-,TRBJ1-5,CASSQVSGGNNQPQHF,TGTGCCAGCAGCCAAGTTAGCGGGGGAAACAATCAGCCCCAGCATTTT
TRBV5-6,-,-,TRBJ2-7,CASSYQWTDAYEQYF,TGTGCCAGCAGCTACCAGTGGACGGACGCCTACGAGCAGTACTTC
TRBV7-9,-,-,TRBJ2-5,CASSSRETQYF,TGTGCCAGCAGCTCACGGGAGACCCAGTACTTC